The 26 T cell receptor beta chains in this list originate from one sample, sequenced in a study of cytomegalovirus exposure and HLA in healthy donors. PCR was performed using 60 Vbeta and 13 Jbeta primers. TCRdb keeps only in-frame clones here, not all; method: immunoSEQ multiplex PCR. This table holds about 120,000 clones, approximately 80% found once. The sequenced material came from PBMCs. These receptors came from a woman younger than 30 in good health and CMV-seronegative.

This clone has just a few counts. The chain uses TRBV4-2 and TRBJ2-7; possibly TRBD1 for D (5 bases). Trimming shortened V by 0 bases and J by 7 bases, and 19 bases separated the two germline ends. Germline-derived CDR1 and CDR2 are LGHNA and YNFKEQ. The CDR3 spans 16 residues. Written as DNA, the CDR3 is TGTGCCAGCAGCCAAGATCCCACGGCGGCCTCAGGGGAGCAGTACTTC. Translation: CASSQDPTAASGEQYF.

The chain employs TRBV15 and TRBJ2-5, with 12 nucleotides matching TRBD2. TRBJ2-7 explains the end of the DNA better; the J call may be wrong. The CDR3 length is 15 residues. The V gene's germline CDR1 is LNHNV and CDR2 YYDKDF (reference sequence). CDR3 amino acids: CATSLRTSGAYEQYF. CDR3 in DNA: TGTGCCACCAGCCTTAGGACTAGCGGGGCCTACGAGCAGTACTTC.

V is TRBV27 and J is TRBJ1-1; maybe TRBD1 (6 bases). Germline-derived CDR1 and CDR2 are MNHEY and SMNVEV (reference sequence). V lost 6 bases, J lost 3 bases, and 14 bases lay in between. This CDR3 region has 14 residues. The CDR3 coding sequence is TGTGCCAGCAGACCTTCCACAGGGTACACTGAAGCTTTCTTT. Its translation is CASRPSTGYTEAFF.

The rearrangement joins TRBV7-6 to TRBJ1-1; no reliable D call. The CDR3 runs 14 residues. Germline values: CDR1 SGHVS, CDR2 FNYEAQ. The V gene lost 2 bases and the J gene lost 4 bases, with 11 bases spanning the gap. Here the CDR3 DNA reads TGTGCCAGCAGCTTATTTGACCGGGGCACTGAAGCTTTCTTT. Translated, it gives CASSLFDRGTEAFF.

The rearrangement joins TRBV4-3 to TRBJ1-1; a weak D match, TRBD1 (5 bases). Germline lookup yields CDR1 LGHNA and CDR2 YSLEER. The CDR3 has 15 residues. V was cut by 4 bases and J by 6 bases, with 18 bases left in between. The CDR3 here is CASSRGTGGNSEAFF. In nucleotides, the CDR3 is TGCGCCAGCAGCCGCGGGACCGGGGGTAATTCTGAAGCTTTCTTT.

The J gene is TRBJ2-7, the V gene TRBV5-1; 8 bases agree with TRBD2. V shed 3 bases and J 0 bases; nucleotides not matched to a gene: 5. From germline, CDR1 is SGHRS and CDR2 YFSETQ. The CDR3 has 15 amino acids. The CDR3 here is CASSSASGYSYEQYF. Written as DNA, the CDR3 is TGCGCCAGCAGCTCGGCTAGCGGGTACTCCTACGAGCAGTACTTC.

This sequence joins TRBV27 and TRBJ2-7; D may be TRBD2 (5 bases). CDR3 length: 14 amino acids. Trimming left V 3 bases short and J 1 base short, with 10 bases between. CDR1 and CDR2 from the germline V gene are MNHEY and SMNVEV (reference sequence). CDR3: CASSFGMGSYEQYF. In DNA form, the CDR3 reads TGTGCCAGCAGTTTCGGGATGGGATCCTACGAGCAGTACTTC.

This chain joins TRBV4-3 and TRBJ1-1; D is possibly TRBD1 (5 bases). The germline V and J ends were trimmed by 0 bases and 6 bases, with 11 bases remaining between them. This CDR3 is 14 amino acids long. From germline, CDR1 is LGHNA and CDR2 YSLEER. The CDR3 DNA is TGCGCCAGCAGCCAAGATACGGGAGGGGCTGAAGCTTTCTTT. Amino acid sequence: CASSQDTGGAEAFF.

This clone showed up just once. The CDR3 DNA follows: TGTGCCAGCTCACCACCCGGGGGGCGCGAGCAGTACTTC. It codes for CASSPPGGREQYF. The rearrangement uses TRBV18 and TRBJ2-7; D is possibly TRBD2 (7 bases). The germline CDR1 and CDR2 sequences are KGHSH and LQKENI. V was shortened by 0 bases and J by 6 bases, with 9 bases between the two germline ends. CDR3 length: 13 amino acids.

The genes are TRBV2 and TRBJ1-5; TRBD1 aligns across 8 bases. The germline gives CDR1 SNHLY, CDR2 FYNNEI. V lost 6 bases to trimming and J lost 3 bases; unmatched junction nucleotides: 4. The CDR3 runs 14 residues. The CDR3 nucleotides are TGTGCCAGCAGCTTGGGACAGGTCAATCAGCCCCAGCATTTT. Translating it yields CASSLGQVNQPQHF.

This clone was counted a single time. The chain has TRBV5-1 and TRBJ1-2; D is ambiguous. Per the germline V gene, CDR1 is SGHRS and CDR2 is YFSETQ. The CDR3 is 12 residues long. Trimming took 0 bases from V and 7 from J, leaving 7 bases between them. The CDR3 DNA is TGCGCCAGCAGCTTGGCAGAGGGTGGCTACACCTTC. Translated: CASSLAEGGYTF.

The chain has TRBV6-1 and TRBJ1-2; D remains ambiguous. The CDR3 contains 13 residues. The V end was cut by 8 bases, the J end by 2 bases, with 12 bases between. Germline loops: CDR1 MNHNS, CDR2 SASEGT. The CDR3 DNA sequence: TGTGCCAGCCTCTTGCCCAGAAACTATGGCTACACCTTC. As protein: CASLLPRNYGYTF.

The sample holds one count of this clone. The CDR3 nucleotides are TGTGCCACCAGCAGACCTAGCGGGGGCGTAGATACGCAGTATTTT. Translated, it gives CATSRPSGGVDTQYF. The rearrangement joins TRBV15 to TRBJ2-3; TRBD2 aligns across 10 bases. V lost 2 bases, J lost 5 bases, and 4 bases stayed unmatched. CDR3 size: 15 residues. The V gene's germline CDR1 is LNHNV and CDR2 YYDKDF (reference sequence).

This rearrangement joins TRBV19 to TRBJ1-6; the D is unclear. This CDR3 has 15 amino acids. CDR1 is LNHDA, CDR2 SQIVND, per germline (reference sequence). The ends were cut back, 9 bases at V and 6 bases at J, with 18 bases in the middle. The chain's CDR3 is CASAPIAGGNSPLHF. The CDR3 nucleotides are TGTGCCAGCGCTCCCATTGCCGGCGGTAATTCACCCCTCCACTTT.

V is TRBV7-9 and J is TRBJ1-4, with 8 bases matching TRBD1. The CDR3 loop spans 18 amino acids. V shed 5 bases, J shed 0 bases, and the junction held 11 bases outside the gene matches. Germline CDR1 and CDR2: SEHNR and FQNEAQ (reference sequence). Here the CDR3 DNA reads TGTGCCAGCAGCCCGGACAGGGCCACCACTTCAACTAATGAAAAACTGTTTTTT. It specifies CASSPDRATTSTNEKLFF.

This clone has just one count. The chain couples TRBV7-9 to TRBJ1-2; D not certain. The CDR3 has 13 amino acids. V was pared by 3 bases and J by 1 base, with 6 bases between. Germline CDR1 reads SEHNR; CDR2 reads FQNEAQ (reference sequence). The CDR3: CASSLEVNYGYTF. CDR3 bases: TGTGCCAGCAGCTTGGAGGTTAACTATGGCTACACCTTC.

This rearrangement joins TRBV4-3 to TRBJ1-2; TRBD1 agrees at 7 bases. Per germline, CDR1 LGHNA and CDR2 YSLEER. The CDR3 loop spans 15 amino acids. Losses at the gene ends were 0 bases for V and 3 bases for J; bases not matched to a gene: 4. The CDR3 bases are TGCGCCAGCAGCCAAGAACGCAGGGGGGACTATGGCTACACCTTC. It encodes CASSQERRGDYGYTF.

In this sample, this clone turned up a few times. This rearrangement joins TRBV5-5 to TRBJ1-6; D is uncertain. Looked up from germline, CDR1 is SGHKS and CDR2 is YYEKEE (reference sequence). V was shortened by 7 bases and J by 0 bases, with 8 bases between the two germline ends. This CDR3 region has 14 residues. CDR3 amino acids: CASDISSYNSPLHF. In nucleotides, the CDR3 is TGTGCCAGCGACATCAGCTCCTATAATTCACCCCTCCACTTT.

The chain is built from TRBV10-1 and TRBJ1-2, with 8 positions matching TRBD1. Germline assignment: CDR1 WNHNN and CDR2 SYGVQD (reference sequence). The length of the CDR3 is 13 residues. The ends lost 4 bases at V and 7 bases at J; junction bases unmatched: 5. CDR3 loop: CASSVDRASGYTF. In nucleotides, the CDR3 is TGCGCCAGCAGTGTGGACAGGGCATCTGGCTACACCTTC.

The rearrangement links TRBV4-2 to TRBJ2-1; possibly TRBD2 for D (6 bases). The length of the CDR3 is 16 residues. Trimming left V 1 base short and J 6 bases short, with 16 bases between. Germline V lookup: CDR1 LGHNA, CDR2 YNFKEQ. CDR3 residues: CASSQVPPSSANEQFF. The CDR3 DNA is TGTGCCAGCAGCCAAGTCCCTCCCTCTAGCGCCAATGAGCAGTTCTTC.

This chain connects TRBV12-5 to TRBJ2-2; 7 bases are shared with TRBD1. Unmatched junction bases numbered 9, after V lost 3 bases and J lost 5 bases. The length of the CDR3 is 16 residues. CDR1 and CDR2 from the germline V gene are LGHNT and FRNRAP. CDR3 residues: CASGLLDRVGTGELFF. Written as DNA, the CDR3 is TGTGCTAGTGGTTTACTAGACAGGGTTGGAACCGGGGAGCTGTTTTTT.

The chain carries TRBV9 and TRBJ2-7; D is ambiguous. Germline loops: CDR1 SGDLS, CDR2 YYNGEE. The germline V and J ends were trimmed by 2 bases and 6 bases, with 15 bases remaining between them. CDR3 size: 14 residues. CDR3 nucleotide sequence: TGTGCCAGCAGCGTCTCCAGCAGCGACGCCGAGCAGTACTTC. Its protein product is CASSVSSSDAEQYF. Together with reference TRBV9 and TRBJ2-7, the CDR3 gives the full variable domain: DSGVTQTPKHLITATGQRVTLRCSPRSGDLSVYWYQQSLDQGLQFLIQYYNGEERAKGNILERFSAQQFPDLHSELNLSSLELGDSALYFCASSVSSSDAEQYFGPGTRLTVT.

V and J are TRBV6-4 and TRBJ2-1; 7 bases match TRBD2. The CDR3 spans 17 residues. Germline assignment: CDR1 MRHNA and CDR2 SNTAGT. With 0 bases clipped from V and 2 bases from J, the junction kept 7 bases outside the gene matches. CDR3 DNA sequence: TGTGCCAGCAGTGACTCTAGGGGCCTAGCGGCCTACAATGAGCAGTTCTTC. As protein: CASSDSRGLAAYNEQFF.

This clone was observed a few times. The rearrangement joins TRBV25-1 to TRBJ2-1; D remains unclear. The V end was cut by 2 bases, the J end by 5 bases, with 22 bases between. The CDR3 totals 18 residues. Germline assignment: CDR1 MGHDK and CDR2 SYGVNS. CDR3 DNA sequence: TGTGCCAGCAGTGAAAAAGTCTCGGCAGGTATATTCGACAATGAGCAGTTCTTC. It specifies CASSEKVSAGIFDNEQFF.

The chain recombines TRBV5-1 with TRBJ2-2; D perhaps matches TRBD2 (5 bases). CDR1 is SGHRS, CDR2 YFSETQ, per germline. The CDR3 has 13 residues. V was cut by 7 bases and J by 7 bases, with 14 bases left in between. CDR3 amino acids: CASARDGIGELFF. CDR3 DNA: TGCGCCAGCGCACGGGATGGTATCGGGGAGCTGTTTTTT.

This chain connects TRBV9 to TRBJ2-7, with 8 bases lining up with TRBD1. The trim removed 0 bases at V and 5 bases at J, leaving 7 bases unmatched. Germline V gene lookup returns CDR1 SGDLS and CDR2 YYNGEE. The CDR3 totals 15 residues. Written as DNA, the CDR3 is TGTGCCAGCAGCGTAGGAACGACAGGGGCGGACGAGCAGTACTTC. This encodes CASSVGTTGADEQYF.